The next 17 T cell receptor beta chains were all read from a single sample in a study of spatial heterogeneity in lung cancer. MiXCR was run by TCRdb on the 5' RACE reads, yielding one entry per CDR3 protein. The top ten hold 6% to 7% of the sample, which has roughly 80,000 distinct CDR3 sequences, roughly 8% seen once. Described time point: sample taken at primary tumor resection. This specimen consisted of PBMCs, obtained at surgery. These receptor sequences come from a male donor with early-stage non-small cell lung cancer.

As to this clonotype: A single base separates this from a much larger clone, so it may be a read error. The V and J genes are TRBV12-3 or TRBV12-4 and TRBJ1-5; no firm D call. The CDR3 has 14 residues. This CDR3 reads CASSLRLGNQPLHF. CDR3 coding DNA: TGTGCCAGCAGTTTAAGGCTTGGCAATCAGCCCCTGCATTTT.

This clonotype was counted ten times or more. The chain has TRBV28 and TRBJ1-5; 7 bases agree with TRBD1. J was trimmed by 4 bases and V by 1 base; bases with no gene match: 4. The CDR3 has 15 amino acids. Looked up from germline, CDR1 is MDHEN and CDR2 is SYDVKM. DNA for the CDR3: TGTGCCAGCAGTTTATTGTCAGGGGGTAATCAGCCCCAGCATTTT. This sequence encodes CASSLLSGGNQPQHF. The whole variable domain, filled in from reference TRBV28 and TRBJ1-5, reads DVKVTQSSRYLVKRTGEKVFLECVQDMDHENMFWYRQDPGLGLRLIYFSYDVKMKEKGDIPEGYSVSREKKERFSLILESASTNQTSMYLCASSLLSGGNQPQHFGDGTRLSIL.

Many counts were recorded for this clonotype. For the CDR3, the DNA is TGTGCCAGCAGCCCTCACGATTACTCGAACATCCACGAGCAGTACTTC. Translating gives CASSPHDYSNIHEQYF. The chain uses TRBV14 and TRBJ2-7, with D hard to call. Between the trimmed V and J ends, which lost 4 bases and 5 bases, there was a span of 21 bases. The CDR3 has 16 residues. Germline CDR1 and CDR2: SGHDN and FVKESK.

This clonotype was observed at least ten times. The chain is built from TRBV15 and TRBJ2-3; perhaps D is TRBD1 or TRBD2 (6 bases each). Trimming left V 3 bases short and J 0 bases short, with 10 bases between. The CDR3 sequence is 15 residues long. Germline V gene data show CDR1 as LNHNV and CDR2 as YYDKDF (reference sequence). Written as DNA, the CDR3 is TGTGCCACCAGCAGCGGGGGCATAAGCACAGATACGCAGTATTTT. It codes for CATSSGGISTDTQYF.

V usage is TRBV5-5 and J usage is TRBJ1-1, with 7 bases fitting TRBD1. Germline assignment: CDR1 SGHKS and CDR2 YYEKEE (reference sequence). V shed 1 base, J shed 3 bases, and the junction held 3 bases outside the gene matches. The CDR3 covers 14 residues. The CDR3 is CASSLLQGYTEAFF. CDR3 nucleotide sequence: TGTGCCAGCAGCTTGTTACAGGGGTACACTGAAGCTTTCTTT.

This clonotype appeared many times. The chain employs TRBV29-1 and TRBJ1-1, with D unresolved. The CDR3 sequence is 11 residues long. V was trimmed by 7 bases and J by 9 bases, leaving 15 bases between them. CDR1 is SQVTM, CDR2 ANQGSEA, per germline. The chain's CDR3 is CSGWLGEKAFF. Written as DNA, the CDR3 is TGCAGCGGTTGGCTCGGGGAAAAAGCTTTCTTT.

This clonotype has a count of ten or more. V and J are TRBV25-1 and TRBJ1-2; 7 nucleotides match TRBD1. Germline values: CDR1 MGHDK, CDR2 SYGVNS. The CDR3 sequence is 15 residues long. The trim removed 1 base at V and 3 bases at J, leaving 5 bases unmatched. The CDR3 DNA sequence: TGTGCCAGCAGTGAATTGGACAGGAGAGACTATGGCTACACCTTC. Protein: CASSELDRRDYGYTF.

The chain is built from TRBV28 and TRBJ2-4; D gene unclear. Deletions cut 5 bases from V and 6 bases from J, with 8 bases between. The germline V gene encodes CDR1 MDHEN and CDR2 SYDVKM. The CDR3 has 12 residues. CDR3 nucleotide sequence: TGTGCCAGCAGTCTTACGGGAAACATTCAGTACTTC. Translated, it gives CASSLTGNIQYF.

This clonotype was detected many times. V gene TRBV7-9 combines with J gene TRBJ2-7, with D unresolved. V lost 5 bases, J lost 0 bases, and 8 bases lay in between. Germline V CDR1 and CDR2: SEHNR, FQNEAQ (reference sequence). The CDR3 loop spans 13 amino acids. The CDR3 loop reads CASSGVYSYEQYF. CDR3 coding DNA: TGTGCCAGCAGCGGGGTGTACTCCTACGAGCAGTACTTC.

This clonotype showed up many times. This sequence joins TRBV5-6 and TRBJ2-1; D gene uncertain. Per the germline V gene, CDR1 is SGHDT and CDR2 is YYEEEE. There are 15 residues in the CDR3. Deletions cut 3 bases from V and 7 bases from J, with 17 bases between. CDR3 nucleotide sequence: TGTGCCAGCAGCTCGCCAGGAGCCCCGCGGAATGAGCAGTTCTTC. Protein: CASSSPGAPRNEQFF. Full variable domain (remainder filled in from reference TRBV5-6 and TRBJ2-1): DAGVTQSPTHLIKTRGQQVTLRCSPKSGHDTVSWYQQALGQGPQFIFQYYEEEERQRGNFPDRFSGHQFPNYSSELNVNALLLGDSALYLCASSSPGAPRNEQFFGPGTRLTVL.

This clonotype was observed a handful of times. The genes are TRBV7-2 and TRBJ2-5; 12 bases match TRBD1. Germline assignment: CDR1 SGHTA and CDR2 FQGNSA. This CDR3 is built from 19 residues. Trimming took 5 bases from V and 2 from J; bases not matched to a gene: 15. CDR3 amino acids: CASSPHGGTGGLWQETQYF. In DNA, the CDR3 is TGTGCCAGCAGCCCACACGGTGGGACAGGGGGCCTGTGGCAAGAGACCCAGTACTTC.

This clonotype was counted ten times or more. The chain uses TRBV7-7 and TRBJ2-3, with D unresolved. This CDR3 contains 14 residues. The germline CDR1 and CDR2 sequences are SSHAT and FNYEAQ (reference sequence). V lost 1 base and J 3 bases, leaving 8 bases between the germline ends. The CDR3 region has the DNA TGTGCCAGCAGCTTAGGGGTCGAGACAGATACGCAGTATTTT. Translated: CASSLGVETDTQYF.

This clonotype was seen more than once but under ten times. The rearrangement uses TRBV7-3 and TRBJ1-5, with 9 bases aligning to TRBD1. This CDR3 comprises 13 residues. V lost 4 bases, J lost 9 bases, and 4 bases stayed unmatched. The germline V gene has CDR1 SGHTA and CDR2 FQGTGA. DNA for the CDR3: TGTGCCAGCAGCTGGACAGGGGTGCGGCCCCAGCATTTT. Residues: CASSWTGVRPQHF.

In this sample, this clonotype turned up many times. The CDR3 protein is CSAITGVSTEAFF. Here the CDR3 DNA reads TGCAGTGCCATAACAGGGGTGAGCACTGAAGCTTTCTTT. The chain links TRBV20-1 to TRBJ1-1, with 7 positions matching TRBD1. V was pared by 6 bases and J by 4 bases, with 8 bases of the junction left unmatched. Germline lookup yields CDR1 DFQATT and CDR2 SNEGSKA (reference sequence). This CDR3 has 13 residues.

This clonotype was seen repeatedly, ten times or more. Here the CDR3 reads CASSAEAGGGDIQYF. The DNA of the CDR3 is TGCGCCAGCAGTGCGGAAGCGGGAGGTGGGGACATTCAGTACTTC. The chain has TRBV10-2 and TRBJ2-4, with 9 bases matching TRBD2. The germline V gene encodes CDR1 WSHSY and CDR2 SAAADI. This CDR3 has 15 amino acids. The V gene end was trimmed by 4 bases and the J gene end by 8 bases; junction bases not matched to a gene: 9.

The chain is built from TRBV20-1 and TRBJ2-1; TRBD1 matches 9 bases. Trimming took 2 bases from V and 4 from J; bases not matched to a gene: 6. In germline, CDR1 is DFQATT, CDR2 SNEGSKA (reference sequence). The CDR3 extends over 15 amino acids. DNA for the CDR3: TGCAGTGCTAGATCACAGGGGGCTTGGTACAATGAGCAGTTCTTC. Amino acid sequence: CSARSQGAWYNEQFF.

Only a few counts were recorded for this clonotype. This rearrangement joins TRBV9 to TRBJ1-2; D is undetermined. This CDR3 spans 11 amino acids. Germline lookup yields CDR1 SGDLS and CDR2 YYNGEE. V lost 3 bases, J lost 7 bases, and 7 bases lay in between. This CDR3 is CASSALLGYTF. CDR3 DNA sequence: TGTGCCAGCAGCGCACTTCTTGGCTACACCTTC.